Shown below are 14 T cell receptor beta chains from a single sample sequenced in a study of human T cells and chemical hapten exposure. TCRdb reprocessed the RACE reads with MiXCR, giving one entry per CDR3 protein. The data show 300,000 to 450,000 distinct CDR3 sequences, 4.5% to 5.5% seen once. Time point given: pre-sensitization, week 0. Treatment given: therapeutic diphenylcyclopropenone sensitization with weekly scalp DPC. This specimen was whole blood, taken in connection with sensitization to the hapten diphenylcyclopropenone (DPC). The receptors here all came from a woman between 50 and 59 years old with alopecia areata. Some clones in this sample may be carry-over from other donors' samples.

There are many counts of this clonotype. The chain carries TRBV12-3 or TRBV12-4 and TRBJ1-1; possibly TRBD1 for D (5 bases). CDR3 length: 13 residues. V was shortened by 4 bases and J by 11 bases, with 17 bases between the two germline ends. The CDR3 coding sequence is TGTGCCAGCAGTTCTTGGGGGATCGGGGAGGCTTTCTTT. This codes for CASSSWGIGEAFF.

This clonotype has just a few counts. CDR3 coding DNA: TGTGCCAGCAGCCAAGGGACGGGCTCTGAAGCTTTCTTT. Its protein is CASSQGTGSEAFF. The chain has TRBV3-1 and TRBJ1-1; no definite D call. This CDR3 has 13 residues. With 1 base removed from V and 6 bases from J, the gap between germline ends came to 9 bases. Germline values: CDR1 LGHDT, CDR2 YNNKEL (reference sequence). The full variable domain, with the rest looked up from reference TRBV3-1 and TRBJ1-1, is DTAVSQTPKYLVTQMGNDKSIKCEQNLGHDTMYWYKQDSKKFLKIMFSYNNKELIINETVPNRFSPKSPDKAHLNLHINSLELGDSAVYFCASSQGTGSEAFFGQGTRLTVV.

Turning to this clonotype: Being one base from a much bigger clone, this may be a read error. V is TRBV25-1 and J is TRBJ2-7; 10 nucleotides align to TRBD1. CDR1 and CDR2 from the germline V gene are MGHDK and SYGVNS. The CDR3 sequence is 13 residues long. The CDR3 reads CVSTLGQGYEQYF. In DNA form, the CDR3 reads TGTGTCAGCACCCTGGGACAGGGGTACGAGCAGTACTTC.

The rearrangement uses TRBV12-3 or TRBV12-4 and TRBJ1-1, with no clear D. This CDR3 has 14 residues. Between the trimmed V and J ends, which lost 5 bases and 11 bases, there was a span of 21 bases. The CDR3, as DNA: TGTGCCAGCAGTCCCCACCCTCCGGGAGAAAAGGCTTTCTTT. It is translated as CASSPHPPGEKAFF.

In its sample, this clonotype was seen a few times. The rearrangement uses TRBV11-2 and TRBJ2-5, with 8 bases that match TRBD1. V shed 3 bases, J shed 7 bases, and the junction held 4 bases outside the gene matches. Germline V lookup: CDR1 SGHAT, CDR2 FQNNGV. The CDR3 extends over 13 amino acids. DNA for the CDR3: TGTGCCAGCAGCTTGGACAGGGAAGGGACCCAGTACTTC. It codes for CASSLDREGTQYF.

This clonotype has only a few counts. The V call is TRBV7-8, the J call TRBJ2-1; 8 positions agree with TRBD1. CDR3 length: 14 amino acids. Trimming at V came to 4 bases and at J to 5 bases, leaving 4 bases not matched to a gene. Germline CDR1 is SGHVS and CDR2 is FQNEAQ. CDR3 amino acids: CASSSQTGDNEQFF. CDR3 nucleotides: TGTGCCAGCAGCTCACAGACAGGGGACAATGAGCAGTTCTTC.

This clonotype was recorded many times. The J gene is TRBJ1-1, the V gene TRBV7-2; no clear D. The V gene lost 5 bases and the J gene lost 0 bases, with 7 bases spanning the gap. CDR1 is SGHTA, CDR2 FQGNSA, per germline. This CDR3 comprises 13 residues. The CDR3 DNA reads as TGTGCCAGCAGCGACCGCATGAACACTGAAGCTTTCTTT. Translating it yields CASSDRMNTEAFF.

Many counts were recorded for this clonotype. In this CDR3 the conserved last residue, phenylalanine or tryptophan, is missing, so a read error is likely. It is unclear where the CDR3 begins or ends on the DNA, so no DNA is shown, and the CDR3 is as TCRdb lists it. The CDR3 spells CASSQEFTECP. V usage is TRBV4-3 and J usage is TRBJ2-7; the listed D gene, TRBD1, was not tested against the DNA. Counting both end residues, the CDR3 totals 11 amino acids. Germline CDR1 and CDR2: LGHNA and YSLEER.

The chain couples TRBV3-1 to TRBJ1-1; TRBD1 agrees at 10 bases. V lost 3 bases, J lost 3 bases, and 4 bases stayed unmatched. Germline V CDR1 and CDR2: LGHDT, YNNKEL (reference sequence). This CDR3 is 15 amino acids long. This CDR3 is CASSQDRGVHTEAFF. The CDR3 bases are TGTGCCAGCAGCCAGGACAGGGGGGTGCACACTGAAGCTTTCTTT.

This clonotype was detected ten times or more. This chain connects TRBV27 to TRBJ2-1; 10 nucleotides match TRBD1. The CDR3 is made up of 15 amino acids. J gave up 7 bases and V 7 bases, and 10 bases lay outside the gene matches. Germline assignment: CDR1 MNHEY and CDR2 SMNVEV (reference sequence). The CDR3 coding sequence is TGTGCCAGCACCACCGGGACAGGGGTTATGAATGAGCAGTTCTTC. This translates into CASTTGTGVMNEQFF.

The sample holds a few counts of this clonotype. The gene calls are TRBV6-2 or TRBV6-3 and TRBJ2-1; D is ambiguous. Germline V gives CDR1 MNHEY, CDR2 SVGEGT. V dropped 0 bases and J dropped 4 bases, with 10 bases sitting between them. This CDR3 spans 15 amino acids. The DNA of the CDR3 is TGTGCCAGCAGTTACTCTCCAACTCTTTACAATGAGCAGTTCTTC. It translates to CASSYSPTLYNEQFF.

This clonotype was recorded at least ten times. The chain joins TRBV6-6 to TRBJ1-1; no clear D gene. V was clipped by 6 bases and J by 5 bases, with 13 bases between them. The CDR3 is 13 amino acids. The germline V gene has CDR1 MNHNY and CDR2 SVGAGI (reference sequence). CDR3 sequence reads: CASRLPTWTEAFF. The CDR3 DNA is TGTGCCAGCAGATTACCTACTTGGACTGAAGCTTTCTTT.

This clonotype has just a few counts. The chain employs TRBV6-1 and TRBJ2-7; TRBD2 aligns across 10 bases. The germline V gene has CDR1 MNHNS and CDR2 SASEGT. The CDR3 totals 21 residues. Germline trimming cut 6 bases from V and 6 bases from J; bases unmatched to any gene: 29. The CDR3 spells CASRSGVTGLVAGGKRGEQYF. CDR3 DNA: TGTGCCAGCAGGTCGGGGGTCACGGGGCTAGTAGCGGGAGGTAAAAGGGGCGAGCAGTACTTC.

This clonotype came up many times. The gene calls are TRBV2 and TRBJ2-3; D not certain. This CDR3 has 13 residues. V gave up 6 bases and J gave up 7 bases, with 14 bases separating them. The germline gives CDR1 SNHLY, CDR2 FYNNEI. The CDR3 DNA reads as TGTGCCAGCAGGGACCTGGGGTTAAATACGCAGTATTTT. Amino acid sequence: CASRDLGLNTQYF.